What follows is one TCR beta chain and its context. The data stem from a study of blood T cells in healthy people across ages. A second PCR of about 7 to 12 cycles used a sample-barcoded 5' primer and a J-beta primer mix. TCRdb passed the 5' RACE reads through MiXCR, listing each CDR3 protein once. The table has 750,000 to 850,000 distinct CDR3 sequences, more than 20% seen once. Trimming pared 0 bases from V and 0 bases from J, leaving 12 bases between. Germline V lookup: CDR1 SQVTM, CDR2 ANQGSEA. The CDR3 spans 16 residues. The same sample was also studied in work on T cells of mothers and their children. Per that study: In cDNA synthesis, all of the extracted RNA was used at around 1.5 ug per 15 ul.

The sequence was obtained from a boy between 10 and 17 years old in good health. This sequence joins TRBV29-1 and TRBJ1-3; D unclear. Material for sequencing was blood. CDR3 in amino acids: CSVEDWPGSSGNTIYF. The CDR3 bases are TGCAGCGTTGAAGATTGGCCCGGGAGCTCTGGAAACACCATATATTTT.